The T cell receptor beta chain under discussion was sequenced for a study of blood T cell repertoires in COVID-19. Authors' analysis steps: How many nucleated cells were present was estimated from reference gene primer amplification. Profiling relied on immunoSEQ multiplex PCR, and the TCRdb table lists in-frame clones only, not all of them. D and trimming come from the DNA, and the V and J calls and clone size come from that table. This table holds roughly 280,000 clones, under 90% found once. Germline V CDR1 and CDR2: MNHEY, SMNVEV (reference sequence). Trimming left V 3 bases short and J 5 bases short, with 9 bases between. This CDR3 is 13 amino acids long.

The rearrangement links TRBV27 to TRBJ2-3; D gene unclear. Specimen: peripheral blood. The sequence was obtained from a man aged 55 to 69 with acute or convalescent COVID-19. The CDR3 region has the DNA TGTGCCAGCAGTTTGGGCTTGGGAGATACGCAGTATTTT. As protein: CASSLGLGDTQYF.